These 22 T cell receptor beta chains share one sample of origin, sequenced in a study of control samples from healthy donors and cancer patients. TCRdb's table, derived via immunoSEQ multiplex PCR, lists solely in-frame clones and lacks some. The repertoire holds about 170,000 clones, with 70% to 90% as singletons. The specimen sequenced was blood. Receptors were obtained from a man aged 25 to 45 in good health.

The CDR3 bases are TGTGCCAGCAGCTACGGACTAGCGGGGACCTACGAGCAGTACTTC. It yields the protein CASSYGLAGTYEQYF. V gene TRBV5-4 combines with J gene TRBJ2-7; 12 bases line up with TRBD2. Germline loops: CDR1 SGHNT, CDR2 YYREEE (reference sequence). The ends lost 3 bases at V and 2 bases at J; junction bases unmatched: 3. The CDR3 covers 15 residues.

The chain uses TRBV5-1 and TRBJ2-2; TRBD2 matches 7 bases. Germline V CDR1 and CDR2: SGHRS, YFSETQ. V was pared by 9 bases and J by 1 base, with 6 bases of the junction left unmatched. The CDR3 runs 14 residues. The CDR3 sequence: CATASGVNTGELFF. The CDR3 DNA sequence: TGCGCCACCGCTAGCGGAGTGAACACCGGGGAGCTGTTTTTT.

The genes are TRBV2 and TRBJ2-5; D gene uncertain. This CDR3 is built from 12 residues. Trimming cost V 4 bases and J 4 bases, with 7 bases left between them. Germline V CDR1 and CDR2: SNHLY, FYNNEI. The CDR3 here is CASSVFTETQYF. CDR3 DNA sequence: TGTGCCAGCAGTGTTTTTACAGAGACCCAGTACTTC.

The V gene is TRBV7-9, the J gene TRBJ2-1; 8 nucleotides align to TRBD2. There are 11 residues in the CDR3. Germline V gene lookup returns CDR1 SEHNR and CDR2 FQNEAQ (reference sequence). V lost 5 bases, J lost 16 bases, and 7 bases stayed unmatched. The CDR3 here is CASSQGTSEFF. The CDR3 DNA reads as TGTGCCAGCAGCCAGGGGACTAGTGAATTCTTC.

Here the CDR3 reads CASSPGPEELFF. Here the CDR3 DNA reads TGTGCCAGCAGTCCCGGTCCCGAAGAACTGTTTTTT. The chain combines TRBV2 with TRBJ1-4; D is ambiguous. Per the germline V gene, CDR1 is SNHLY and CDR2 is FYNNEI. Trimming took off 5 bases at V and 12 bases at J, with 13 bases between the two ends. The CDR3 has 12 amino acids.

The rearrangement uses TRBV3-1 (or the pseudogene TRBV3-2) and TRBJ1-1; D unclear. The ends were cut back, 2 bases at V and 0 bases at J, with 7 bases in the middle. The length of the CDR3 is 14 residues. The germline V gene has CDR1 LGHDT and CDR2 YNNKEL (reference sequence). The chain's CDR3 is CASSQNGLNTEAFF. The CDR3 coding sequence is TGTGCCAGCAGCCAAAATGGCCTGAACACTGAAGCTTTCTTT.

The genes are TRBV24-1 and TRBJ2-7; D is perhaps TRBD1 (5 bases). Germline CDR1 KGHDR, CDR2 SFDVKD. Trimming removed 4 bases from V and 6 bases from J, with 15 bases in between. The CDR3 runs 14 residues. The CDR3 nucleotides are TGTGCCACCAGTGAAGGGGTCGGCTCGGGCGAGCAGTACTTC. Translated: CATSEGVGSGEQYF.

The gene calls are TRBV29-1 and TRBJ1-2; the D is unclear. The V and J ends lost 8 bases and 4 bases respectively, with 23 bases between them. Per germline, CDR1 SQVTM and CDR2 ANQGSEA. This CDR3 comprises 15 residues. This CDR3 reads CSFWLMGSTPYGYTF. CDR3 nucleotide sequence: TGCAGCTTTTGGCTCATGGGATCCACCCCCTATGGCTACACCTTC.

The chain recombines TRBV5-4 with TRBJ2-1; the D call may be TRBD1 or TRBD2 (5 bases each). CDR1 is SGHNT, CDR2 YYREEE, per germline (reference sequence). V was clipped by 2 bases and J by 10 bases, with 10 bases between them. The CDR3 extends over 12 amino acids. CDR3 protein: CASSFEGTEQFF. For the CDR3, the DNA is TGTGCCAGCAGCTTCGAGGGGACCGAGCAGTTCTTC.

For the CDR3, the DNA is TGTGCCAGTCGTGATAGCGGGACCAATGAGCAGTTCTTC. Protein: CASRDSGTNEQFF. This chain joins TRBV6-4 and TRBJ2-1, with 8 bases aligning to TRBD2. V was clipped by 9 bases and J by 6 bases; unmatched bases: 7. Germline loops: CDR1 MRHNA, CDR2 SNTAGT. CDR3 length: 13 residues.

The V gene is TRBV10-3, the J gene TRBJ1-2; TRBD1 aligns across 10 bases. The germline V gene has CDR1 ENHRY and CDR2 SYGVKD. The CDR3 extends over 15 amino acids. J gave up 5 bases and V 7 bases, and 10 bases lay outside the gene matches. The CDR3 reads CAIIRETGGPYGYTF. The CDR3 DNA sequence: TGTGCCATCATCAGGGAGACAGGGGGCCCTTATGGCTACACCTTC.

The V and J genes are TRBV27 and TRBJ2-3; 7 positions agree with TRBD2. Germline V lookup: CDR1 MNHEY, CDR2 SMNVEV (reference sequence). This CDR3 region has 15 residues. Trimming took 3 bases from V and 6 from J; bases not matched to a gene: 9. The CDR3 DNA sequence: TGTGCCAGCAGTTTGGGGGGGTCCTACGGGGATACGCAGTATTTT. Translating gives CASSLGGSYGDTQYF.

This chain joins TRBV27 and TRBJ1-6, with D perhaps TRBD1 (6 bases). The germline V and J ends were trimmed by 2 bases and 9 bases, with 11 bases remaining between them. CDR1 is MNHEY, CDR2 SMNVEV, per germline (reference sequence). The CDR3 contains 14 residues. CDR3 bases: TGTGCCAGCAGTTTAGGGGGCCGGGGTTCACCCCTCCACTTT. Protein sequence: CASSLGGRGSPLHF.

This chain links TRBV2 with TRBJ2-5, with D unresolved. Germline V gives CDR1 SNHLY, CDR2 FYNNEI. Trimming took off 6 bases at V and 5 bases at J, with 10 bases between the two ends. The CDR3 loop spans 12 amino acids. The CDR3 loop reads CASSKRSETQYF. The DNA of the CDR3 is TGTGCCAGCAGCAAAAGGAGTGAGACCCAGTACTTC.

The rearrangement uses TRBV25-1 and TRBJ2-2, with 8 bases aligning to TRBD1. CDR3 length equals 15 residues. CDR1 and CDR2 (germline): MGHDK, SYGVNS. V was clipped by 5 bases and J by 7 bases; unmatched bases: 9. CDR3 coding DNA: TGTGCCAGCAGTCGCCAGGGGGCCGTGATCGGGGAGCTGTTTTTT. Amino acids: CASSRQGAVIGELFF.

This sequence joins TRBV27 and TRBJ2-1; 11 bases align to TRBD2. Germline assignment: CDR1 MNHEY and CDR2 SMNVEV (reference sequence). This CDR3 is built from 16 residues. The V segment lost 7 bases and the J segment 8 bases; nucleotides outside the gene matches: 13. The DNA for the CDR3 is TGTGCCAGCACCTCACTAGCGGGAGTTGGGGGCGATGAGCAGTTCTTC. Translating gives CASTSLAGVGGDEQFF.

CDR3 sequence: CASSSREGAKNIQYF. CDR3 nucleotides: TGTGCCAGCTCGTCGAGGGAAGGAGCCAAAAACATTCAGTACTTC. The V and J genes are TRBV3-1 (or the pseudogene TRBV3-2) and TRBJ2-4; weak D call: TRBD2 (5 bases). CDR1 LGHDT and CDR2 YNNKEL come from the germline V gene (reference sequence). This CDR3 is built from 15 residues. V was trimmed by 8 bases and J by 0 bases, leaving 14 bases between them.

This clone appeared a few times. The gene calls are TRBV7-9 and TRBJ2-2; D might be TRBD1 or TRBD2, each matching 6 bases. Trimming cost V 3 bases and J 4 bases, with 18 bases left between them. The CDR3 sequence is 17 residues long. CDR1 and CDR2 from the germline V gene are SEHNR and FQNEAQ (reference sequence). CDR3 region: CASSFPEGELSTGELFF. The CDR3 DNA reads as TGTGCCAGCAGCTTCCCGGAGGGGGAGTTAAGCACCGGGGAGCTGTTTTTT.

This clone has a single count. The chain is built from TRBV7-9 and TRBJ1-2; D not resolved. CDR3 size: 14 residues. The ends were cut back, 5 bases at V and 4 bases at J, with 14 bases in the middle. Germline CDR1 reads SEHNR; CDR2 reads FQNEAQ (reference sequence). The chain's CDR3 is CASSPPLRVYGYTF. The CDR3 coding sequence is TGTGCCAGCAGCCCCCCCCTCCGGGTCTATGGCTACACCTTC.

This chain connects TRBV6-2 or TRBV6-3 to TRBJ1-6; D may be TRBD1 (5 bases). The V end was cut by 4 bases, the J end by 14 bases, with 18 bases between. Germline values: CDR1 MNHEY, CDR2 SVGEGT. CDR3 length: 14 residues. CDR3 bases: TGTGCCAGCAGTTTTCCGGGACCCGGAGCGTCCCTCCACTTT. Its protein product is CASSFPGPGASLHF.

The chain employs TRBV11-1 and TRBJ1-1; D is unresolved. V lost 2 bases, J lost 7 bases, and 8 bases lay in between. In germline, CDR1 is SGHAT, CDR2 FQDESV (reference sequence). CDR3 length: 12 residues. In nucleotides, the CDR3 is TGTGCCAGCAGCTTAAAGGGCGTTGAAGCTTTCTTT. Encoded protein: CASSLKGVEAFF.

The V call is TRBV18, the J call TRBJ1-4; D gene uncertain. CDR1 and CDR2 from the germline V gene are KGHSH and LQKENI. The CDR3 extends over 14 amino acids. Deletions cut 6 bases from V and 4 bases from J, with 12 bases between. The CDR3 DNA sequence: TGTGCCAGCTCGCCAACGGACTTTAATGAAAAACTGTTTTTT. Translated: CASSPTDFNEKLFF. The full variable domain, completed using reference TRBV18 and TRBJ1-4, is NAGVMQNPRHLVRRRGQEARLRCSPMKGHSHVYWYRQLPEEGLKFMVYLQKENIIDESGMPKERFSAEFPKEGPSILRIQQVVRGDSAAYFCASSPTDFNEKLFFGSGTQLSVL.